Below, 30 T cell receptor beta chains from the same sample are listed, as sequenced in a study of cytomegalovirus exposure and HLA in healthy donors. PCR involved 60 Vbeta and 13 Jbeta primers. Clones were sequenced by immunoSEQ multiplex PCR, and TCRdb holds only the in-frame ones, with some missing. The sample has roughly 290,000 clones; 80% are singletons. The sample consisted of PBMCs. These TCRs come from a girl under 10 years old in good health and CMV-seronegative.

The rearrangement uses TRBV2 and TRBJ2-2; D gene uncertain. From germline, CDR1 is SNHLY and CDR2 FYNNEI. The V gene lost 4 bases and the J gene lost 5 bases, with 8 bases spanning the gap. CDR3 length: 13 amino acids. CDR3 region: CASSGVTTGELFF. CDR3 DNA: TGTGCCAGCAGTGGAGTGACTACCGGGGAGCTGTTTTTT.

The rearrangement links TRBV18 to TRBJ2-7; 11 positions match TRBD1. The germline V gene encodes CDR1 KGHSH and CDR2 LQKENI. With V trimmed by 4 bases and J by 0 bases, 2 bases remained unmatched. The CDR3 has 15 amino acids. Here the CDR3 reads CASSRGTGGSYEQYF. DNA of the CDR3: TGTGCCAGCTCACGGGGGACAGGGGGCTCCTACGAGCAGTACTTC.

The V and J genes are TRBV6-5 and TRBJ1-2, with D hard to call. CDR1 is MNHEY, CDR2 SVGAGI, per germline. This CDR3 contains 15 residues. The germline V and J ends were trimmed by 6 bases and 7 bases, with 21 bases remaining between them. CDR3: CASRRNPSGLAGYTF. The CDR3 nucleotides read TGTGCCAGCAGAAGAAATCCCTCGGGTTTGGCTGGCTACACCTTC.

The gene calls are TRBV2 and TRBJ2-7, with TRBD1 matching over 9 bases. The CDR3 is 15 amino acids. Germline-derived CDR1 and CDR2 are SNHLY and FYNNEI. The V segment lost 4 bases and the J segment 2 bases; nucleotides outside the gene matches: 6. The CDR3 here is CASSGRDRVPYEQYF. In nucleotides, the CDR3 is TGTGCCAGCAGTGGTCGGGACAGGGTCCCCTACGAGCAGTACTTC.

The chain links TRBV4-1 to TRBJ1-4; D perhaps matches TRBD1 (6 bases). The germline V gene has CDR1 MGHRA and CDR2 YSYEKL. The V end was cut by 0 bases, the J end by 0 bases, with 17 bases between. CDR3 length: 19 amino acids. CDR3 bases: TGCGCCAGCAGCCAAGATGTCCAGGGGTCAGGCGCAACTAATGAAAAACTGTTTTTT. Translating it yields CASSQDVQGSGATNEKLFF.

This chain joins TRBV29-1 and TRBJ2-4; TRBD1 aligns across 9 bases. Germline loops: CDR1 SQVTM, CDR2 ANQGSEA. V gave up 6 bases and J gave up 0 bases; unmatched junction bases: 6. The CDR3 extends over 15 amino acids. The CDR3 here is CSVDGQGLAKNIQYF. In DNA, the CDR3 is TGCAGCGTGGACGGACAGGGGCTAGCCAAAAACATTCAGTACTTC.

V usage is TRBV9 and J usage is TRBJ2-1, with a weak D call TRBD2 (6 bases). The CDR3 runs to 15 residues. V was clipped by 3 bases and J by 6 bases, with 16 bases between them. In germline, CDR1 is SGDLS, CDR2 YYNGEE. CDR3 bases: TGTGCCAGCAGCGCCTTGACTAGGAGCGGCAATGAGCAGTTCTTC. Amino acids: CASSALTRSGNEQFF.

CDR3 nucleotide sequence: TGTGCCAGCAGCTTAGGGGACAGCCAGCAGTACTTC. This codes for CASSLGDSQQYF. This sequence joins TRBV11-1 and TRBJ2-7; 7 positions agree with TRBD1. Trimming cost V 1 base and J 8 bases; bases outside gene matches: 2. From germline, CDR1 is SGHAT and CDR2 FQDESV (reference sequence). CDR3 length: 12 residues.

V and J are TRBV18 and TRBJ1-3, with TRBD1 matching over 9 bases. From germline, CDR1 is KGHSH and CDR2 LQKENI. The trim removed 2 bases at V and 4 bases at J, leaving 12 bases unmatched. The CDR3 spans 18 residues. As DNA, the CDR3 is TGTGCCAGCTCACCAGTTTTCGGGACAGGGTCCTCCGGAAACACCATATATTTT. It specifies CASSPVFGTGSSGNTIYF. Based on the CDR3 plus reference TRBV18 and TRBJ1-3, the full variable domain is NAGVMQNPRHLVRRRGQEARLRCSPMKGHSHVYWYRQLPEEGLKFMVYLQKENIIDESGMPKERFSAEFPKEGPSILRIQQVVRGDSAAYFCASSPVFGTGSSGNTIYFGEGSWLTVV.

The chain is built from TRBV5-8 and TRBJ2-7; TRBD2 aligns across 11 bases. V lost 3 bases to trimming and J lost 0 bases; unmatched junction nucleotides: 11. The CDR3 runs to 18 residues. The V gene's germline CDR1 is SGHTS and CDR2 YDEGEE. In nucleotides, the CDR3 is TGTGCCAGCAGCTCCGGGGGTGTTAGCGGGGGGGCCTCCTACGAGCAGTACTTC. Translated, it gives CASSSGGVSGGASYEQYF. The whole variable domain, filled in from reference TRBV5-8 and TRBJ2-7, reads EAGVTQSPTHLIKTRGQQATLRCSPISGHTSVYWYQQALGLGLQFLLWYDEGEERNRGNFPPRFSGRQFPNYSSELNVNALELEDSALYLCASSSGGVSGGASYEQYFGPGTRLTVT.

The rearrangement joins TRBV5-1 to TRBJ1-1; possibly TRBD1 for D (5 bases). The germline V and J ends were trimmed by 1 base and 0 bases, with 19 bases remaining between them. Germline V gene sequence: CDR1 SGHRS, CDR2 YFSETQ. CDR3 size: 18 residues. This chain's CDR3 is CASSLKGTAGFMNTEAFF. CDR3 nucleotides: TGCGCCAGCAGCTTGAAGGGGACTGCAGGGTTTATGAACACTGAAGCTTTCTTT.

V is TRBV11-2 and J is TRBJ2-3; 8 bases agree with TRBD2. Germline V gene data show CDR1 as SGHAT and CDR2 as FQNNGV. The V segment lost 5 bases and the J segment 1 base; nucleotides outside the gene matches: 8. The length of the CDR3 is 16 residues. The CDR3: CASSPRTSQGTDTQYF. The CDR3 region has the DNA TGTGCCAGCAGCCCTCGGACTAGCCAGGGCACAGATACGCAGTATTTT.

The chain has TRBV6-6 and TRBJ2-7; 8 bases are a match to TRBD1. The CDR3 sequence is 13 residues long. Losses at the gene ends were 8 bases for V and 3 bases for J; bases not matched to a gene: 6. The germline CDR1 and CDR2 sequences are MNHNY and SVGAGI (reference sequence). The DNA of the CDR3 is TGTGCCAGCGGAGGACAGGGAGGCTACGAGCAGTACTTC. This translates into CASGGQGGYEQYF.

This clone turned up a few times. The CDR3 here is CASILYNEQFF. The DNA for the CDR3 is TGTGCCAGCATCCTGTACAATGAGCAGTTCTTC. The V and J genes are TRBV27 and TRBJ2-1; D gene ambiguous. The CDR3 consists of 11 residues. The germline gives CDR1 MNHEY, CDR2 SMNVEV (reference sequence). Trimming pared 7 bases from V and 4 bases from J, leaving 5 bases between.

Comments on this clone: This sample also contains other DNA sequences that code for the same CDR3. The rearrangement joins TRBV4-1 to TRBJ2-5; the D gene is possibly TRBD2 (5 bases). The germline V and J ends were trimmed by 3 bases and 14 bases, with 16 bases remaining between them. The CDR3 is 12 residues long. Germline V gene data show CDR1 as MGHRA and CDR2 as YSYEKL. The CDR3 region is CASSQIRDQVYF. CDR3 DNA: TGCGCCAGCAGCCAGATCCGGGATCAGGTTTACTTC.

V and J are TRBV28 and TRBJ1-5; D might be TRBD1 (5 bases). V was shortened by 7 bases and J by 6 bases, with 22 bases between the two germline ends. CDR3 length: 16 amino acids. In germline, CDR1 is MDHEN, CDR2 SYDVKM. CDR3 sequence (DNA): TGTGCCAGCAACCCCATTGACAGTGGTAGGGCTCAGCCCCAGCATTTT. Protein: CASNPIDSGRAQPQHF.

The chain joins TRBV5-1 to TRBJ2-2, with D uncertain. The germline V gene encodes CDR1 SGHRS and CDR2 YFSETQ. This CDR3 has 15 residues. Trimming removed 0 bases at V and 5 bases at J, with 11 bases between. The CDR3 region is CASSLGFYDTGELFF. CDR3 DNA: TGCGCCAGCAGCTTGGGGTTCTACGATACCGGGGAGCTGTTTTTT.

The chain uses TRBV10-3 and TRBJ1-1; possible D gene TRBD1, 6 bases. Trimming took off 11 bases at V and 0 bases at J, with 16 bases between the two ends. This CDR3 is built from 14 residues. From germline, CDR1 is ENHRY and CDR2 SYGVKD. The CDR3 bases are TGTGCCGTATCCCGGGACACTTTGAACACTGAAGCTTTCTTT. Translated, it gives CAVSRDTLNTEAFF.

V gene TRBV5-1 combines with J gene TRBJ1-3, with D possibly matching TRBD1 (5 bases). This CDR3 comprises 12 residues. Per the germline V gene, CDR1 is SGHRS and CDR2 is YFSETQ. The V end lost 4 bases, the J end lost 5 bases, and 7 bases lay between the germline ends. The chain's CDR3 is CASSADRNTIYF. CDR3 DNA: TGCGCCAGCAGCGCGGACAGAAACACCATATATTTT. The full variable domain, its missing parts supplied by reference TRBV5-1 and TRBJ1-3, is KAGVTQTPRYLIKTRGQQVTLSCSPISGHRSVSWYQQTPGQGLQFLFEYFSETQRNKGNFPGRFSGRQFSNSRSEMNVSTLELGDSALYLCASSADRNTIYFGEGSWLTVV.

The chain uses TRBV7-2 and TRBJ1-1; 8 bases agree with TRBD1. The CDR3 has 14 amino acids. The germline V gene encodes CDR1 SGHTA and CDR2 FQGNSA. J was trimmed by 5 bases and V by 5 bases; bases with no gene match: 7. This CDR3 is CASSVNRGVTEAFF. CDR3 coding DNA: TGTGCCAGCAGCGTAAACAGGGGGGTGACTGAAGCTTTCTTT.

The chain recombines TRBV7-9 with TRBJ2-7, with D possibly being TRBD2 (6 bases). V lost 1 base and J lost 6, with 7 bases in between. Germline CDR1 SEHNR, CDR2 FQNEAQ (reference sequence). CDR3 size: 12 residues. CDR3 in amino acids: CASSLERAEQYF. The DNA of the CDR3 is TGTGCCAGCAGCTTAGAGCGGGCCGAGCAGTACTTC.

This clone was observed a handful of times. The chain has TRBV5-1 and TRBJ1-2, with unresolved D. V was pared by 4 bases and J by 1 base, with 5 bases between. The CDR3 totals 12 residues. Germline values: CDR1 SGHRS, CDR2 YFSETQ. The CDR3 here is CASSNNNYGYTF. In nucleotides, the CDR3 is TGCGCCAGCAGCAACAATAACTATGGCTACACCTTC.

CDR3 sequence reads: CATSAGDRGTNYGYTF. CDR3 sequence (DNA): TGTGCCACCAGCGCAGGGGACCGGGGTACTAACTATGGCTACACCTTC. This chain joins TRBV15 and TRBJ1-2; a possible D gene is TRBD1 (6 bases). The CDR3 runs 16 residues. V lost 5 bases and J lost 0, with 16 bases in between. The germline CDR1 and CDR2 sequences are LNHNV and YYDKDF (reference sequence).

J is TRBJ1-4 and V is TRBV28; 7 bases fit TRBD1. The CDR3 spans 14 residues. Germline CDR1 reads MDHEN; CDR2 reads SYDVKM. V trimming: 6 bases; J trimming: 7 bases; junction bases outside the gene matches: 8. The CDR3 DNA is TGTGCCAGCAGCTCTCCAGGGGACAGTGAAAAACTGTTTTTT. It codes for CASSSPGDSEKLFF.

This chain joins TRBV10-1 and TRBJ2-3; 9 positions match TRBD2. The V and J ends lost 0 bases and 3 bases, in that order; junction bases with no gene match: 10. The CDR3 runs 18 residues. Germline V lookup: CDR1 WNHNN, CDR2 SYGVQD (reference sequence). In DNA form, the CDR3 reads TGCGCCAGCAGTGAGTCTCGCGGGAGGGCCATTGATACAGATACGCAGTATTTT. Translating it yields CASSESRGRAIDTDTQYF.

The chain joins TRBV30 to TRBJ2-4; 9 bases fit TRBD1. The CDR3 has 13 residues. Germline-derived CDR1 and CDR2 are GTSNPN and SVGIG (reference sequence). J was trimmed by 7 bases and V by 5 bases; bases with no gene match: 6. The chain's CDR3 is CAWSGTGTNIQYF. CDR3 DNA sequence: TGTGCCTGGTCTGGGACAGGGACGAACATTCAGTACTTC.

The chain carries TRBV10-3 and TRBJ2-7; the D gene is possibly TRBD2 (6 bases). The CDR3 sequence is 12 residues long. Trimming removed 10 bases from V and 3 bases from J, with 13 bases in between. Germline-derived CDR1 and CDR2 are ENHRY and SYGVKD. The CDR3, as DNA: TGTGCCACCGGGACTGCATACTACGAGCAGTACTTC. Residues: CATGTAYYEQYF.

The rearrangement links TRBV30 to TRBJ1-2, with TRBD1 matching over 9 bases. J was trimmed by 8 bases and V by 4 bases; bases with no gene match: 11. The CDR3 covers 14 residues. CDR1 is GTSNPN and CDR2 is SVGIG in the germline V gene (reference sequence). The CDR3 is CAWTRGGQGQGYTF. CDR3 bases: TGTGCCTGGACCCGAGGGGGACAGGGCCAAGGCTACACCTTC.

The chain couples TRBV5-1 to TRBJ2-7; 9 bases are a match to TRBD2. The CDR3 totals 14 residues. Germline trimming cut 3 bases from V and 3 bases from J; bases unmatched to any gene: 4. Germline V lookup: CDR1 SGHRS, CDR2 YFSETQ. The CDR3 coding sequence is TGCGCCAGCAGCTGGACTAGCGATTACTACGAGCAGTACTTC. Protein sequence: CASSWTSDYYEQYF.

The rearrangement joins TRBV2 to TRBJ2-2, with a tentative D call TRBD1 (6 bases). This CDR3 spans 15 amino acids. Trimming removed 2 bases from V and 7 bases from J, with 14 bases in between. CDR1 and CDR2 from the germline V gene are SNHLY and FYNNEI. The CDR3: CASSESPGVSGELFF. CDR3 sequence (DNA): TGTGCCAGCAGTGAATCGCCAGGGGTTAGCGGGGAGCTGTTTTTT.